This TCR beta chain was documented in a study of CD8 T cells in ankylosing spondylitis. From the 5' RACE reads, TCRdb called clonotypes with MiXCR, one entry per CDR3 protein. The sample has 250,000 to 350,000 distinct CDR3 sequences, roughly 20% seen once. V was clipped by 7 bases and J by 4 bases; unmatched bases: 9. Germline loops: CDR1 SQVTM, CDR2 ANQGSEA. CDR3 length: 14 residues. The source material was blood, either unsorted or a sorted T cell fraction (not recorded which). The receptor comes from a male donor with ankylosing spondylitis or in good health (not recorded which). The rearrangement uses TRBV29-1 and TRBJ2-1; 8 bases are a match to TRBD2. The CDR3 region is CSASRGGGYNEQFF. The CDR3, as DNA: TGCAGCGCTTCTCGGGGGGGCGGGTACAATGAGCAGTTCTTC.